The next 2 T cell receptor beta chains were all read from a single sample in a study of CD8+ T cells in alopecia areata. Investigators isolated RNA and reverse transcribed it into cDNA to act as the sequencing template. This table comes from immunoSEQ multiplex PCR, and its TCRdb copy is limited to in-frame clones, with some not included. The sample contains 90,000 to 100,000 clones, around 45% of which appear only once. The specimen was CD4+ T cells sorted from blood. The receptor set was obtained from a human donor with alopecia areata.

This clone was counted only a few times. The gene calls are TRBV10-1 and TRBJ2-3; 9 nucleotides match TRBD2. Losses at the gene ends were 3 bases for V and 6 bases for J; bases not matched to a gene: 7. CDR3 length: 15 amino acids. The germline V gene has CDR1 WNHNN and CDR2 SYGVQD (reference sequence). CDR3 sequence (DNA): TGCGCCAGCAGTGACCCGGGACTAGCAGGGGATACGCAGTATTTT. Translated, it gives CASSDPGLAGDTQYF.

This clone was counted a few times. This sequence joins TRBV28 and TRBJ2-3, with D unclear. CDR3 length equals 11 residues. Trimming took 2 bases from V and 5 from J, leaving 2 bases between them. CDR1 is MDHEN, CDR2 SYDVKM, per germline. CDR3 sequence: CASSLRDTQYF. The DNA for the CDR3 is TGTGCCAGCAGTTTAAGAGATACGCAGTATTTT. Based on the CDR3 plus reference TRBV28 and TRBJ2-3, the full variable domain is DVKVTQSSRYLVKRTGEKVFLECVQDMDHENMFWYRQDPGLGLRLIYFSYDVKMKEKGDIPEGYSVSREKKERFSLILESASTNQTSMYLCASSLRDTQYFGPGTRLTVL.